These 19 T cell receptor beta chains came from one sample sequenced in a study of blood T cell repertoires in COVID-19. Repertoires were generated with immunoSEQ multiplex PCR, while TCRdb's copy carries only in-frame clones and drops some. The data show approximately 16,000 clones, with nearly 90% seen just once and 10% held by the top ten. Sequencing was performed on peripheral blood. The source is a man at least 80 years old with acute or convalescent COVID-19.

This chain connects TRBV29-1 to TRBJ1-1; TRBD1 might be the D (6 bases). V was shortened by 7 bases and J by 5 bases, with 17 bases between the two germline ends. The germline V gene has CDR1 SQVTM and CDR2 ANQGSEA. The CDR3 extends over 13 amino acids. The CDR3 coding sequence is TGCAGCGGGATGACAGGTTTGGTAACTGAAGCTTTCTTT. Translated: CSGMTGLVTEAFF. Based on the CDR3 plus reference TRBV29-1 and TRBJ1-1, the full variable domain is SAVISQKPSRDICQRGTSLTIQCQVDSQVTMMFWYRQQPGQSLTLIATANQGSEATYESGFVIDKFPISRPNLTFSTLTVSNMSPEDSSIYLCSGMTGLVTEAFFGQGTRLTVV.

The V gene is TRBV5-1, the J gene TRBJ2-7, with 12 bases that match TRBD2. CDR3 length: 15 residues. Trimming removed 4 bases from V and 3 bases from J; junction bases left unmatched: 5. The germline V gene encodes CDR1 SGHRS and CDR2 YFSETQ. The CDR3 sequence: CASSEGLAGLYEQYF. The CDR3 region has the DNA TGCGCCAGCAGCGAAGGACTAGCGGGGCTCTACGAGCAGTACTTC.

The chain recombines TRBV30 with TRBJ2-7; 10 positions match TRBD1. CDR1 and CDR2 from the germline V gene are GTSNPN and SVGIG (reference sequence). The ends lost 8 bases at V and 6 bases at J; junction bases unmatched: 10. The CDR3 covers 13 residues. The DNA for the CDR3 is TGTGCCCGTGACACGGGACAGGGGACCGAGCAGTACTTC. It codes for CARDTGQGTEQYF.

The chain is built from TRBV2 and TRBJ2-7; D is unclear. V was cut by 5 bases and J by 0 bases, with 11 bases left in between. Germline CDR1 and CDR2: SNHLY and FYNNEI. CDR3 length: 14 amino acids. The CDR3 nucleotides read TGTGCCAGCAGTCCGCAATCGAGCTCCTACGAGCAGTACTTC. Its protein product is CASSPQSSSYEQYF.

The V and J genes are TRBV5-6 and TRBJ2-6, with a possible D match to TRBD1 (5 bases). V was clipped by 5 bases and J by 2 bases, with 8 bases between them. CDR1 is SGHDT and CDR2 is YYEEEE in the germline V gene. The CDR3 has 14 residues. The CDR3 region has the DNA TGTGCCAGCAGTATGGACACTGGGGCCAACGTCCTGACTTTC. Translation: CASSMDTGANVLTF.

The V call is TRBV5-6, the J call TRBJ2-5; TRBD1 is a possible D gene (5 bases). Germline CDR1 SGHDT, CDR2 YYEEEE. This CDR3 has 13 amino acids. V lost 0 bases and J lost 3, with 6 bases in between. The CDR3 spells CASSLGREETQYF. The CDR3 region has the DNA TGTGCCAGCAGCTTGGGCAGGGAAGAGACCCAGTACTTC.

The CDR3 is CASSSRTSGSFYEQYF. The CDR3 DNA follows: TGTGCCAGCAGCTCGAGGACTAGCGGGAGTTTCTACGAGCAGTACTTC. The rearrangement links TRBV7-2 to TRBJ2-7; TRBD2 matches 13 bases. Germline CDR1 is SGHTA and CDR2 is FQGNSA. The CDR3 runs to 16 residues. V was clipped by 4 bases and J by 3 bases; unmatched bases: 6. Full variable domain (remainder filled in from reference TRBV7-2 and TRBJ2-7): GAGVSQSPSNKVTEKGKDVELRCDPISGHTALYWYRQSLGQGLEFLIYFQGNSAPDKSGLPSDRFSAERTGGSVSTLTIQRTQQEDSAVYLCASSSRTSGSFYEQYFGPGTRLTVT.

The chain has TRBV24-1 and TRBJ2-1; D is unclear. Per germline, CDR1 KGHDR and CDR2 SFDVKD. V lost 0 bases to trimming and J lost 0 bases, with 8 bases between them. The CDR3 contains 16 residues. The CDR3 coding sequence is TGTGCCACCAGTGATTTGCGCGCGAGCTCCTACAATGAGCAGTTCTTC. This encodes CATSDLRASSYNEQFF.

In the case of this clone: Germline and junction disagree at one end, which may indicate a read error. This sequence joins TRBV6-2 or TRBV6-3 and TRBJ2-3, with 8 bases lining up with TRBD2. This CDR3 has 15 residues. From germline, CDR1 is MNHEY and CDR2 SVGEGT. The CDR3 bases are TGTGCCGGCAGCTCCGGGACTAGGGTTTCAGATACGCAGTATTTT. The encoded protein is CAGSSGTRVSDTQYF.

The rearrangement uses TRBV10-1 and TRBJ2-3; TRBD2 matches at 7 bases. Losses at the gene ends were 2 bases for V and 0 bases for J; bases not matched to a gene: 5. Germline V CDR1 and CDR2: WNHNN, SYGVQD (reference sequence). This CDR3 region has 16 residues. CDR3 nucleotide sequence: TGCGCCAGCAGTGAGATGGCGGGAGAAAGCACAGATACGCAGTATTTT. Translation: CASSEMAGESTDTQYF.

This clone was seen a single time. This chain connects TRBV7-3 to TRBJ1-1, with D possibly matching TRBD1 (6 bases). Germline V gene sequence: CDR1 SGHTA, CDR2 FQGTGA. The CDR3 totals 16 residues. With 3 bases removed from V and 2 bases from J, the gap between germline ends came to 16 bases. Written as DNA, the CDR3 is TGTGCCAGCAGCTTTGCAGGACAGCCAATTAACACTGAAGCTTTCTTT. Translated: CASSFAGQPINTEAFF. The complete variable domain, with remaining parts taken from reference TRBV7-3 and TRBJ1-1, reads GAGVSQTPSNKVTEKGKYVELRCDPISGHTALYWYRQSLGQGPEFLIYFQGTGAADDSGLPNDRFFAVRPEGSVSTLKIQRTERGDSAVYLCASSFAGQPINTEAFFGQGTRLTVV.

This clone was found once. The rearrangement links TRBV7-9 to TRBJ2-1; the D gene is possibly TRBD1 (5 bases). The CDR3 extends over 14 amino acids. Trimming stripped 0 bases from V and 10 bases from J, with 13 bases between. The germline V gene encodes CDR1 SEHNR and CDR2 FQNEAQ (reference sequence). For the CDR3, the DNA is TGTGCCAGCAGCTTAGCGCGAACAGGCAGGGAGCAGTTCTTC. Its protein product is CASSLARTGREQFF.

This CDR3 is CSLGGGPQDEAETQYF. The CDR3 region has the DNA TGCAGCTTGGGGGGGGGTCCGCAGGATGAGGCGGAGACCCAGTACTTC. The rearrangement links TRBV29-1 to TRBJ2-5, with 7 bases lining up with TRBD2. J lost 5 bases, V lost 8 bases, and 20 bases had no gene match. Germline CDR1 reads SQVTM; CDR2 reads ANQGSEA. This CDR3 has 16 residues. Drawing the rest from reference TRBV29-1 and TRBJ2-5, the complete variable domain is SAVISQKPSRDICQRGTSLTIQCQVDSQVTMMFWYRQQPGQSLTLIATANQGSEATYESGFVIDKFPISRPNLTFSTLTVSNMSPEDSSIYLCSLGGGPQDEAETQYFGPGTRLLVL.

The rearrangement uses TRBV6-8 and TRBJ2-7; D gene uncertain. Trimming removed 7 bases from V and 12 bases from J, with 13 bases in between. Germline loops: CDR1 MNHGY, CDR2 SAAAGT. CDR3 length: 10 amino acids. Here the CDR3 DNA reads TGTGCCAGCATGTACGAACATGGGTACTTC. Its protein is CASMYEHGYF.

The rearrangement joins TRBV9 to TRBJ2-7; the D gene is possibly TRBD1 (6 bases). From germline, CDR1 is SGDLS and CDR2 YYNGEE. Between the trimmed V and J ends, which lost 4 bases and 0 bases, there was a span of 14 bases. The CDR3 runs 15 residues. CDR3 nucleotide sequence: TGTGCCAGCAGCAAATCCGGGACACCCTCCTACGAGCAGTACTTC. Protein sequence: CASSKSGTPSYEQYF.

V is TRBV6-1 and J is TRBJ1-5; weak D call: TRBD1 (5 bases). V was cut by 0 bases and J by 6 bases, with 12 bases left in between. CDR1 MNHNS and CDR2 SASEGT come from the germline V gene. This CDR3 has 15 amino acids. The CDR3 reads CASSEASGQGQPQHF. Here the CDR3 DNA reads TGTGCCAGCAGTGAAGCCTCAGGGCAGGGTCAGCCCCAGCATTTT.

This clone was seen a few times. The chain uses TRBV24-1 and TRBJ2-7; TRBD1 is a possible D gene (7 bases). This CDR3 is built from 14 residues. The ends were cut back, 2 bases at V and 1 base at J, with 8 bases in the middle. The V gene's germline CDR1 is KGHDR and CDR2 SFDVKD. The CDR3 bases are TGTGCCACCAGTGATTCAGGGGGGTCCTACGAGCAGTACTTC. Translated, it gives CATSDSGGSYEQYF.

In nucleotides, the CDR3 is TGCGCCAGCAGCCAAACGGGGTACTATGGCTACACCTTC. This translates into CASSQTGYYGYTF. The V call is TRBV4-1, the J call TRBJ1-2; no clear D gene. Germline V gives CDR1 MGHRA, CDR2 YSYEKL. Trimming shortened V by 2 bases and J by 3 bases, and 7 bases separated the two germline ends. The CDR3 consists of 13 residues.

CDR3 protein: CASRTTGVGTEAFF. DNA of the CDR3: TGTGCCAGTAGGACTACAGGGGTAGGGACTGAAGCTTTCTTT. J is TRBJ1-1 and V is TRBV19; the match to TRBD1 covers 7 bases. The CDR3 loop spans 14 amino acids. Germline CDR1 and CDR2: LNHDA and SQIVND (reference sequence). V trimming: 6 bases; J trimming: 5 bases; junction bases outside the gene matches: 9.